The rows below give T cell receptor beta chains drawn from one sample of a study of PD-1 blockade in classical Hodgkin lymphoma. The repertoire was sequenced with immunoSEQ multiplex PCR; TCRdb's copy has only in-frame clones and lacks some. The sample shows 18,000 or so clones, about three quarters of them seen only once. Source: CD4+ T cells from blood, taken before the fourth cycle of nivolumab. These receptors all come from a human donor with classical Hodgkin lymphoma. Both conserved end residues are part of each CDR3. A D gene is named only where the DNA matches it firmly. Size values are once, few and many counts, or a class for expanded clones, and some rows have none.

d_call | j_call | clone_size | v_call | cdr3_aa | cdr3_nt
TRBD1 | TRBJ2-7 | NA | TRBV18 | CASSGQGSSSYEQYF | TGTGCCAGCTCGGGACAGGGATCGAGCTCCTACGAGCAGTACTTC
NA | TRBJ2-7 | NA | TRBV7-9 | CASEGLTYEQYF | TGTGCCAGCGAGGGGCTTACTTACGAGCAGTACTTC
TRBD2 | TRBJ2-3 | NA | TRBV5-1 | CASQPLLAGVTSTDTQYF | TGCGCCAGCCAACCTTTACTAGCGGGGGTGACTAGCACAGATACGCAGTATTTT
NA | TRBJ2-7 | NA | TRBV7-2 | CASSLDSGTRSYEQYF | TGTGCCAGCAGCTTAGATTCCGGGACAAGGTCCTACGAGCAGTACTTC
TRBD1 | TRBJ2-7 | few | TRBV6-5 | CASRGTVAYEQYF | TGTGCCAGCAGGGGGACAGTGGCCTACGAGCAGTACTTC
NA | TRBJ2-1 | once | TRBV2 | CASSESGISYNEQFF | TGTGCCAGCAGTGAGTCCGGGATTTCCTACAATGAGCAGTTCTTC
TRBD1 | TRBJ2-7 | NA | TRBV18 | CASSDRDSSYEQYF | TGTGCCAGCTCAGACCGGGACAGCTCCTACGAGCAGTACTTC
TRBD1 | TRBJ2-3 | once | TRBV18 | CASSGQGGGTDTQYF | TGTGCCAGCTCTGGACAGGGGGGCGGCACAGATACGCAGTATTTT
NA | TRBJ1-2 | NA | TRBV7-2 | CASSPGTTIPYGYTF | TGTGCCAGCAGCCCCGGGACTACTATTCCCTATGGCTACACCTTC
TRBD1 | TRBJ1-4 | NA | TRBV10-3 | CAISERTGINEKLFF | TGTGCCATCAGTGAGAGGACAGGGATTAATGAAAAACTGTTTTTT
TRBD1 | TRBJ2-3 | few | TRBV5-1 | CASSLGTGGGTQYF | TGCGCCAGCAGCTTGGGGACAGGGGGCGGTACGCAGTATTTT